This paragraph reports one T cell receptor (beta chain). No antigen is known for it. This was the immunoSEQ v3 assay. The protocol was immunoSEQ multiplex PCR, while the TCRdb copy is restricted to in-frame clones and leaves out a portion. The repertoire holds tens of thousands of clones, with roughly 70% as singletons. This entry is derived from a study of TIL therapy for anti-PD-1-resistant metastatic lung cancer. Whole-study context: Tumors carried a median 1.5 non-synonymous mutations per megabase. General study points: Many TIL product clones were absent from baseline tumor, suggesting clonal contraction. TIL cultures after expansion showed higher clonality and lower diversity than baseline tumor (median around 5.9% vs 31%).

Described time point: pre-treatment sample, taken before nivolumab and TIL therapy. Tumor tissue came from excised metastases, mostly pleural nodules or supraclavicular lymph nodes. Germline V gene lookup returns CDR1 SGHTA and CDR2 FQGTGA. Trimming pared 3 bases from V and 6 bases from J, leaving 16 bases between. The CDR3 has 15 residues. This chain joins TRBV7-3 and TRBJ2-3, with D perhaps matching TRBD2 (6 bases). This TCR was sampled from a person aged 25-85 years with non-small cell lung cancer. Sequences were derived from tumor tissue, sampled at baseline. The DNA for the CDR3 is TGTGCCAGCAGCTTTGGAGGGGCAACGGCCGATACGCAGTATTTT. It yields the protein CASSFGGATADTQYF.